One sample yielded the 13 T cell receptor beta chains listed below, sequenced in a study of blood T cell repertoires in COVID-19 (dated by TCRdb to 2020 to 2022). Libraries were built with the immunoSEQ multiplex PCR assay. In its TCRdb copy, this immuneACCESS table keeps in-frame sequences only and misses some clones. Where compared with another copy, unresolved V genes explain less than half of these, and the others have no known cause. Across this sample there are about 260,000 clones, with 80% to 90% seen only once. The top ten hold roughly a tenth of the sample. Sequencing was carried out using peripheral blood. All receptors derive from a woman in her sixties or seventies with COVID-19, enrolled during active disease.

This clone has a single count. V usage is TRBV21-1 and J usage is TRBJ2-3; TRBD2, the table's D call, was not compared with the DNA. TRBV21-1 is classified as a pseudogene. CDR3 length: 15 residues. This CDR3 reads CASKNSPCLGDTQYF. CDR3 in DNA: TGTGCCAGCAAAAATTCCCCCTGCCTAGGAGATACGCAGTATTTT.

For the CDR3, the DNA is TGTGCCAGCAGTCTAACAGGGGGCCCCAATCAGCCCCAGCATTTT. This codes for CASSLTGGPNQPQHF. The gene calls are TRBV6-4 and TRBJ1-5; 9 bases align to TRBD1. CDR3 length equals 15 residues. V lost 5 bases to trimming and J lost 3 bases; unmatched junction nucleotides: 5. CDR1 is MRHNA and CDR2 is SNTAGT in the germline V gene.

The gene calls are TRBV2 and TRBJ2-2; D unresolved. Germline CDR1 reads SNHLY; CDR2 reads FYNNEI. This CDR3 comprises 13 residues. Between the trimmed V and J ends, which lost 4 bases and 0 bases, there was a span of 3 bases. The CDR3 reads CASSVTNTGELFF. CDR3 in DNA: TGTGCCAGCAGTGTCACGAACACCGGGGAGCTGTTTTTT.

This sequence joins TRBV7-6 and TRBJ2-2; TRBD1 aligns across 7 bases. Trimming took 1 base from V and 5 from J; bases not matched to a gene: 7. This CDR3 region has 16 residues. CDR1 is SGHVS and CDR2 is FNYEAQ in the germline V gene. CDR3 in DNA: TGTGCCAGCAGCTTAGAGGCAGGGGGTAGTACCGGGGAGCTGTTTTTT. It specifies CASSLEAGGSTGELFF.

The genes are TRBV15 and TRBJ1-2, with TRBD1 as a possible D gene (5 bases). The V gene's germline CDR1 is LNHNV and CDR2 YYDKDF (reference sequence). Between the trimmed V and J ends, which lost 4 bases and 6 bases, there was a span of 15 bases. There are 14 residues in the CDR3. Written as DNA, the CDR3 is TGTGCCACCAGCAACGAAGGGGATGCGGATGGCTACACCTTC. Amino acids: CATSNEGDADGYTF.

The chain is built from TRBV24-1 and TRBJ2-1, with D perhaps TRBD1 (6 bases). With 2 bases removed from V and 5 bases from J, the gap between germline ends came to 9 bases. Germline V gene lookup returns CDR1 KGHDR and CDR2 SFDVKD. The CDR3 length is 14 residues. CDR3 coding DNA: TGTGCCACCAGTGATTCCGGACAGAACAATGAGCAGTTCTTC. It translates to CATSDSGQNNEQFF.

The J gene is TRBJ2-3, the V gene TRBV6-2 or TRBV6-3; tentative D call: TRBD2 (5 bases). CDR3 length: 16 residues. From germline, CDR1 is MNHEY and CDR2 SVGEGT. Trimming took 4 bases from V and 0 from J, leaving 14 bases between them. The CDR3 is CASSSLYGGSTDTQYF. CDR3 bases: TGTGCCAGCAGTTCTCTTTATGGCGGGAGCACAGATACGCAGTATTTT.

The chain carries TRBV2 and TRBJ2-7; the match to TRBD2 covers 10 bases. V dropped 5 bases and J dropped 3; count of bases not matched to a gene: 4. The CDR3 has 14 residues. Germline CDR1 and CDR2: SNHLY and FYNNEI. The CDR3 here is CASSQGLAVYEQYF. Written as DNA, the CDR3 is TGTGCCAGCAGTCAAGGACTAGCGGTCTACGAGCAGTACTTC.

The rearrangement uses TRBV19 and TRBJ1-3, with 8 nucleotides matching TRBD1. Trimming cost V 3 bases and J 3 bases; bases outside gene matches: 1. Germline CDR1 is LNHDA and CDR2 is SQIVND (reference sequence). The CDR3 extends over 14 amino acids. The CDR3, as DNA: TGTGCCAGTAGTATGGACAGGGATGGAAACACCATATATTTT. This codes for CASSMDRDGNTIYF. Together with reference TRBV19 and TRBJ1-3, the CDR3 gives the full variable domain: DGGITQSPKYLFRKEGQNVTLSCEQNLNHDAMYWYRQDPGQGLRLIYYSQIVNDFQKGDIAEGYSVSREKKESFPLTVTSAQKNPTAFYLCASSMDRDGNTIYFGEGSWLTVV.

This chain's CDR3 is CASSFPQTVSGELFF. The CDR3 DNA is TGTGCCAGCAGCTTTCCCCAGACTGTAAGCGGGGAGCTGTTTTTT. The gene calls are TRBV7-9 and TRBJ2-2; D unresolved. CDR1 and CDR2 (germline): SEHNR, FQNEAQ (reference sequence). CDR3 size: 15 residues. Trimming left V 3 bases short and J 7 bases short, with 15 bases between.

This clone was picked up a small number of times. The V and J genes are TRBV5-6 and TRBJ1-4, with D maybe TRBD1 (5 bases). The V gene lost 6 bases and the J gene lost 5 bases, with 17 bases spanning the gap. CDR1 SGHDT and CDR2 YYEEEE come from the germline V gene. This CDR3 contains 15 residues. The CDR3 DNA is TGTGCCAGCACGCGTCGGTTGGGGGGGAATGAAAAACTGTTTTTT. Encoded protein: CASTRRLGGNEKLFF.

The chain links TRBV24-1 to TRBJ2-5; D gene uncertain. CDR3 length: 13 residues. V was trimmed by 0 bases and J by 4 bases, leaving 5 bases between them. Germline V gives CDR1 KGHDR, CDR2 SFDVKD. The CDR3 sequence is CATSDLSRETQYF. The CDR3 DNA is TGTGCCACCAGTGATTTGTCCCGAGAGACCCAGTACTTC.

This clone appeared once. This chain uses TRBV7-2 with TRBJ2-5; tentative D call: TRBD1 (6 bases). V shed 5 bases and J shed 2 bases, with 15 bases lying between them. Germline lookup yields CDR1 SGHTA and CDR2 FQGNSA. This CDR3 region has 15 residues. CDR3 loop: CASSQGSGVQETQYF. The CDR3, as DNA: TGTGCCAGCAGCCAGGGATCAGGGGTGCAAGAGACCCAGTACTTC.